The 26 T cell receptor beta chains listed next were all sequenced from one sample in a study of CD8 T cells in Susac syndrome (dated by TCRdb to the late 2010s). Library creation used the immunoSEQ multiplex PCR assay. RNA was extracted using the RNeasy kit, and about 0.45 to 1 ug of the RNA was reverse transcribed with random hexamers. The public sequencing data were trimmed at Q25 with fastp and processed into clonotypes with MiXCR by TCRdb, which kept only in-frame beta chains. One record per CDR3 amino acid sequence lists the most common genes and DNA. This sample has fewer than 150,000 distinct CDR3 sequences in its table, and around 94% of those were observed once. The ten largest clones take up 0.27% of the sample. Material: CD8+ T cells from PBMCs. These receptors were collected from a human donor in good health.

The rearrangement joins TRBV5-1 to TRBJ2-5, with TRBD2 identical over 7 bases. Unmatched junction bases numbered 11, after V lost 3 bases and J lost 3 bases. The germline CDR1 and CDR2 sequences are SGHRS and YFSETQ. The CDR3 consists of 16 residues. The CDR3: CASSSPEAGMEETQYF. CDR3 sequence (DNA): TGCGCCAGCAGCTCCCCCGAAGCGGGAATGGAAGAGACCCAGTACTTC.

V is TRBV30 and J is TRBJ1-1; D gene ambiguous. Trimming took off 0 bases at V and 7 bases at J, with 15 bases between the two ends. Germline values: CDR1 GTSNPN, CDR2 SVGIG (reference sequence). CDR3 length: 14 amino acids. The CDR3 spells CAWSVGRGVDEAFF. CDR3 coding DNA: TGTGCCTGGAGTGTAGGTCGGGGAGTGGATGAAGCTTTCTTT.

The chain carries TRBV29-1 and TRBJ2-7; D is unclear. V was trimmed by 2 bases and J by 5 bases, leaving 4 bases between them. This CDR3 has 10 amino acids. CDR1 and CDR2 (germline): SQVTM, ANQGSEA. The CDR3 region has the DNA TGCAGCGTTGAATCCAACGAGCAGTACTTC. Translation: CSVESNEQYF.

This clonotype appeared a single time. The chain recombines TRBV12-3 or TRBV12-4 with TRBJ2-4, with D possibly called TRBD1 or TRBD2 (6 bases each). The CDR3 contains 14 residues. Trimming removed 6 bases from V and 9 bases from J, with 18 bases in between. The CDR3 here is CASSLPSEGGIQYF. The DNA of the CDR3 is TGTGCCAGCAGCCTACCCTCTGAGGGGGGCATTCAGTACTTC.

The chain carries TRBV9 and TRBJ1-1; D possibly corresponds to TRBD1 (5 bases). V was clipped by 4 bases and J by 2 bases, with 12 bases between them. CDR1 is SGDLS and CDR2 is YYNGEE in the germline V gene. The CDR3 is made up of 14 amino acids. The CDR3 nucleotides read TGTGCCAGCAGCCACGGACAAGATAACACTGAAGCTTTCTTT. Protein sequence: CASSHGQDNTEAFF.

V usage is TRBV9 and J usage is TRBJ2-1, with TRBD2 as a possible D gene (6 bases). Per the germline V gene, CDR1 is SGDLS and CDR2 is YYNGEE. Trimming took off 0 bases at V and 5 bases at J, with 12 bases between the two ends. The CDR3 extends over 15 amino acids. The CDR3 bases are TGTGCCAGCAGCGTAGGAGCTAGCGTAAACAATGAGCAGTTCTTC. Translation gives CASSVGASVNNEQFF.

The J gene is TRBJ2-2, the V gene TRBV27; D ambiguous. The V end lost 7 bases, the J end lost 4 bases, and 13 bases lay between the germline ends. There are 14 residues in the CDR3. Germline lookup yields CDR1 MNHEY and CDR2 SMNVEV (reference sequence). This CDR3 reads CASTHPQSTGELFF. As DNA, the CDR3 is TGTGCCAGCACCCACCCCCAGAGCACCGGGGAGCTGTTTTTT.

The chain's CDR3 is CASSWVGTSGRDGNEQFF. In DNA, the CDR3 is TGTGCCAGCAGCTGGGTGGGGACTAGCGGGAGGGATGGCAATGAGCAGTTCTTC. This chain connects TRBV5-6 to TRBJ2-1; TRBD2 matches at 16 bases. CDR1 and CDR2 from the germline V gene are SGHDT and YYEEEE. The CDR3 totals 18 residues. The J segment lost 6 bases and the V segment lost 3 bases, leaving 9 bases of the junction unmatched.

The chain has TRBV19 and TRBJ2-7; D gene ambiguous. Looked up from germline, CDR1 is LNHDA and CDR2 is SQIVND (reference sequence). V was pared by 6 bases and J by 7 bases, with 19 bases between. The CDR3 runs 14 residues. CDR3 in DNA: TGTGCCAGTAGCGGCTGGGTGACCTTCCAAGAGCAGTACTTC. As protein: CASSGWVTFQEQYF.

J is TRBJ2-2 and V is TRBV20-1, with D possibly being TRBD2 (6 bases). In germline, CDR1 is DFQATT, CDR2 SNEGSKA (reference sequence). This CDR3 spans 11 amino acids. Between the trimmed V and J ends, which lost 6 bases and 16 bases, there was a span of 18 bases. CDR3 DNA sequence: TGCAGTGCAAGTTGGGACTTTAATCAGTTTTTT. Residues: CSASWDFNQFF.

The rearrangement links TRBV7-9 to TRBJ2-1, with TRBD1 identical over 8 bases. The CDR3 has 16 amino acids. Trimming took 5 bases from V and 3 from J; bases not matched to a gene: 9. Germline CDR1 SEHNR, CDR2 FQNEAQ (reference sequence). CDR3 in amino acids: CASSLSLGTGYNEQFF. The CDR3 nucleotides are TGTGCCAGCAGCCTATCCCTAGGGACAGGCTACAATGAGCAGTTCTTC.

V gene TRBV27 combines with J gene TRBJ2-4; no definite D call. V was trimmed by 5 bases and J by 9 bases, leaving 14 bases between them. This CDR3 contains 13 residues. Per germline, CDR1 MNHEY and CDR2 SMNVEV (reference sequence). The CDR3 protein is CASSPSEFRIQYF. DNA for the CDR3: TGTGCCAGCAGTCCATCCGAATTTCGCATTCAGTACTTC.

The chain uses TRBV2 and TRBJ2-1, with 7 bases aligning to TRBD2. The V gene's germline CDR1 is SNHLY and CDR2 FYNNEI. V lost 6 bases, J lost 0 bases, and 5 bases stayed unmatched. This CDR3 contains 15 residues. CDR3 nucleotide sequence: TGTGCCAGCAGGGCCGGGACTAACTCCTACAATGAGCAGTTCTTC. Encoded protein: CASRAGTNSYNEQFF.

The V call is TRBV29-1, the J call TRBJ1-1, with D possibly matching TRBD1 (5 bases). CDR1 is SQVTM, CDR2 ANQGSEA, per germline. Between the trimmed V and J ends, which lost 4 bases and 1 base, there was a span of 7 bases. This CDR3 contains 12 residues. CDR3 sequence (DNA): TGCAGCGTTGGACAGCCGAACACTGAAGCTTTCTTT. Encoded protein: CSVGQPNTEAFF.

This clonotype was recorded once. The chain uses TRBV5-6 and TRBJ2-1; 11 bases are shared with TRBD2. The CDR3 is 14 amino acids. V shed 3 bases and J 12 bases; nucleotides not matched to a gene: 8. Per germline, CDR1 SGHDT and CDR2 YYEEEE. In DNA, the CDR3 is TGTGCCAGCAGCTCGGCACTAGCGGGAGAAGGGCAGTTCTTC. It translates to CASSSALAGEGQFF.

The chain employs TRBV27 and TRBJ2-1; weak D call: TRBD1 (5 bases). Germline loops: CDR1 MNHEY, CDR2 SMNVEV (reference sequence). CDR3 length equals 13 residues. Between the trimmed V and J ends, which lost 5 bases and 4 bases, there was a span of 9 bases. The CDR3 region is CASSLDSYNEQFF. DNA of the CDR3: TGTGCCAGCAGTCTAGACAGTTACAATGAGCAGTTCTTC.

V and J are TRBV2 and TRBJ2-7; the match to TRBD1 covers 9 bases. CDR3 length: 12 residues. CDR1 SNHLY and CDR2 FYNNEI come from the germline V gene. V shed 6 bases, J shed 5 bases, and the junction held 2 bases outside the gene matches. In DNA, the CDR3 is TGTGCCAGCAGGCGGACAGGGGACGAGCAGTACTTC. Protein sequence: CASRRTGDEQYF.

This clonotype was detected once. The rearrangement links TRBV2 to TRBJ2-1, with 11 bases lining up with TRBD2. This CDR3 is 17 amino acids long. CDR1 is SNHLY and CDR2 is FYNNEI in the germline V gene. V lost 3 bases, J lost 4 bases, and 8 bases stayed unmatched. CDR3 sequence reads: CASSDPRLAGQYNEQFF. The CDR3 DNA reads as TGTGCCAGCAGTGATCCCCGACTAGCGGGACAATACAATGAGCAGTTCTTC.

The chain recombines TRBV30 with TRBJ1-1; D gene unclear. Germline CDR1 GTSNPN, CDR2 SVGIG (reference sequence). This CDR3 contains 12 residues. Trimming pared 1 base from V and 1 base from J, leaving 4 bases between. CDR3 sequence reads: CAWSAENTEAFF. In nucleotides, the CDR3 is TGTGCCTGGAGTGCCGAGAACACTGAAGCTTTCTTT.

The chain couples TRBV14 to TRBJ1-1; D gene uncertain. This CDR3 spans 14 amino acids. The germline gives CDR1 SGHDN, CDR2 FVKESK. Trimming removed 1 base from V and 3 bases from J, with 9 bases in between. This chain's CDR3 is CASSQAREYTEAFF. The DNA of the CDR3 is TGTGCCAGCAGCCAAGCCCGGGAGTACACTGAAGCTTTCTTT.

The chain uses TRBV23-1 and TRBJ2-1; unclear D gene. TRBV23-1 is an open reading frame, and its role is uncertain. The CDR3 is 15 amino acids. Trimming left V 4 bases short and J 5 bases short, with 15 bases between. This CDR3 reads CASSPMARTNNEQFF. DNA for the CDR3: TGCGCCAGCAGTCCAATGGCCAGGACCAACAATGAGCAGTTCTTC.

This clonotype has a handful of counts. The genes are TRBV27 and TRBJ1-2; D unclear. This CDR3 comprises 13 residues. Germline loops: CDR1 MNHEY, CDR2 SMNVEV (reference sequence). Trimming removed 5 bases from V and 1 base from J, with 8 bases in between. CDR3 residues: CASSPLGNYGYTF. DNA for the CDR3: TGTGCCAGCAGTCCCCTGGGTAACTATGGCTACACCTTC.

The chain is built from TRBV13 and TRBJ2-7; 7 bases match TRBD1. The CDR3 runs to 17 residues. J was trimmed by 6 bases and V by 5 bases; bases with no gene match: 19. Germline CDR1 PRHDT, CDR2 FYEKMQ (reference sequence). The CDR3 sequence: CASSPRQGRISIAEQYF. The DNA for the CDR3 is TGTGCCAGCAGCCCTAGACAGGGCAGGATTTCTATTGCCGAGCAGTACTTC.

This clonotype was observed a single time. The chain employs TRBV5-1 and TRBJ1-5; 12 nucleotides agree with TRBD1. From germline, CDR1 is SGHRS and CDR2 YFSETQ. This CDR3 has 15 amino acids. V lost 2 bases to trimming and J lost 8 bases; unmatched junction nucleotides: 5. The CDR3 nucleotides are TGCGCCAGCAGCTTCGGGACAGGGGGCGGAGAGCCCCAGCATTTT. This translates into CASSFGTGGGEPQHF.

This clonotype was counted once. The genes are TRBV7-8 and TRBJ1-2; 8 nucleotides agree with TRBD1. CDR3 length equals 14 residues. The V segment lost 6 bases and the J segment 7 bases; nucleotides outside the gene matches: 10. Germline V gene data show CDR1 as SGHVS and CDR2 as FQNEAQ. The CDR3, as DNA: TGTGCCAGCAGTTCCGGGACAGGACTTGCTGGCTACACCTTC. Translating it yields CASSSGTGLAGYTF.

The chain uses TRBV29-1 and TRBJ1-2; possibly TRBD1 for D (6 bases). The germline V and J ends were trimmed by 2 bases and 7 bases, with 11 bases remaining between them. There are 12 residues in the CDR3. CDR1 is SQVTM and CDR2 is ANQGSEA in the germline V gene. The CDR3 spells CSVETGSAGYTF. The CDR3 DNA reads TGCAGCGTTGAAACAGGGTCGGCTGGCTACACCTTC.